Below, 23 T cell receptor beta chains from the same sample are listed, as sequenced in a study of identical twins. TCRdb ran MiXCR on the 5' RACE reads and lists one entry per CDR3 protein. The sample lists 600,000 to 700,000 distinct CDR3 sequences; approximately 21% were seen once. The data also belong to a second study, concerning T cells expressing NK-cell markers.

The sequencing input was PBMCs. The receptors originated from a woman aged 18-35 years in good health.

The chain has TRBV12-3 or TRBV12-4 and TRBJ2-3, with TRBD1 as a possible D gene (5 bases). Trimming removed 7 bases from V and 2 bases from J, with 13 bases in between. This CDR3 is 14 amino acids long. This chain's CDR3 is CASKPQGFTDTQYF. The CDR3 DNA is TGTGCCAGCAAACCCCAGGGTTTCACAGATACGCAGTATTTT.

The chain employs TRBV29-1 and TRBJ2-1; 7 bases agree with TRBD2. The V gene's germline CDR1 is SQVTM and CDR2 ANQGSEA. Trimming at V came to 6 bases and at J to 4 bases, leaving 15 bases not matched to a gene. The length of the CDR3 is 16 residues. The CDR3 coding sequence is TGCAGCGTGGCTCCAAAACTGGGCGGGAGATACAATGAGCAGTTCTTC. This translates into CSVAPKLGGRYNEQFF.

This clonotype was seen a few times. The chain uses TRBV6-1 and TRBJ1-6; 7 bases fit TRBD1. V dropped 6 bases and J dropped 3; count of bases not matched to a gene: 11. Per germline, CDR1 MNHNS and CDR2 SASEGT. The CDR3 is 17 amino acids. The CDR3 DNA follows: TGTGCCAGCAGATTCGACAGGGAGGGGTTCTATAATTCACCCCTCCACTTT. This translates into CASRFDREGFYNSPLHF.

The table lists this clonotype with a few counts. This sequence joins TRBV7-2 and TRBJ2-7; weak D call: TRBD2 (6 bases). The CDR3 loop spans 15 amino acids. V lost 6 bases and J 4 bases, leaving 19 bases between the germline ends. Germline V gene lookup returns CDR1 SGHTA and CDR2 FQGNSA. The CDR3 sequence is CASSHGREFPYEQYF. The CDR3 DNA is TGTGCCAGCAGTCATGGCCGGGAGTTCCCGTACGAGCAGTACTTC.

V usage is TRBV3-1 and J usage is TRBJ2-7; no clear D gene. The CDR3 consists of 13 residues. Germline V gene lookup returns CDR1 LGHDT and CDR2 YNNKEL (reference sequence). V shed 6 bases and J shed 3 bases, with 12 bases lying between them. CDR3 in DNA: TGTGCCAGCAGTCGGAGTGGCTACTACGAGCAGTACTTC. It specifies CASSRSGYYEQYF.

V and J are TRBV6-1 and TRBJ1-2; D ambiguous. In germline, CDR1 is MNHNS, CDR2 SASEGT. Trimming shortened V by 6 bases and J by 8 bases, and 22 bases separated the two germline ends. CDR3 length equals 15 residues. CDR3: CASRTWTDDGPGYTF. CDR3 nucleotide sequence: TGTGCCAGCAGGACATGGACCGACGATGGCCCGGGCTACACCTTC.

The V and J genes are TRBV20-1 and TRBJ2-7, with 7 bases matching TRBD1. V shed 5 bases and J 0 bases; nucleotides not matched to a gene: 7. Germline V lookup: CDR1 DFQATT, CDR2 SNEGSKA (reference sequence). CDR3 length equals 14 residues. Here the CDR3 DNA reads TGCAGTGCTTCCCGACAGGGAACCTCCTACGAGCAGTACTTC. Its translation: CSASRQGTSYEQYF.

This clonotype was seen a few times. This chain joins TRBV29-1 and TRBJ2-2; 9 bases line up with TRBD2. This CDR3 region has 14 residues. The V segment lost 7 bases and the J segment 6 bases; nucleotides outside the gene matches: 9. Germline CDR1 SQVTM, CDR2 ANQGSEA. The CDR3, as DNA: TGCAGCGCCCAGCGGGGGGCTCGGGCCGGGGAGCTGTTTTTT. It translates to CSAQRGARAGELFF.

The V and J genes are TRBV5-1 and TRBJ1-1; possibly TRBD1 for D (5 bases). With 2 bases removed from V and 3 bases from J, the gap between germline ends came to 14 bases. CDR1 SGHRS and CDR2 YFSETQ come from the germline V gene. The CDR3 is 15 residues long. The CDR3 DNA sequence: TGCGCCAGCAGCTTCGCTGGGGCCCGGCACACTGAAGCTTTCTTT. Translated: CASSFAGARHTEAFF. Full variable domain (outside the CDR3, taken from reference TRBV5-1 and TRBJ1-1): KAGVTQTPRYLIKTRGQQVTLSCSPISGHRSVSWYQQTPGQGLQFLFEYFSETQRNKGNFPGRFSGRQFSNSRSEMNVSTLELGDSALYLCASSFAGARHTEAFFGQGTRLTVV.

The V and J genes are TRBV7-6 and TRBJ2-7; 7 positions match TRBD2. CDR1 is SGHVS and CDR2 is FNYEAQ in the germline V gene. This CDR3 region has 16 residues. Trimming took 1 base from V and 2 from J; bases not matched to a gene: 8. CDR3 amino acids: CASSLVPSGVTYEQYF. The CDR3 coding sequence is TGTGCCAGCAGCTTAGTCCCCAGCGGGGTTACCTACGAGCAGTACTTC.

This clonotype was counted only a few times. The V call is TRBV7-6, the J call TRBJ2-1; the D gene is possibly TRBD2 (5 bases). CDR1 and CDR2 (germline): SGHVS, FNYEAQ. The CDR3 contains 12 residues. Deletions cut 5 bases from V and 9 bases from J, with 11 bases between. The CDR3 sequence is CASSIQRAEQFF. CDR3 DNA: TGTGCCAGCAGCATCCAGAGGGCTGAGCAGTTCTTC.

This clonotype turned up a few times. The chain has TRBV7-9 and TRBJ2-1, with 12 bases lining up with TRBD2. CDR1 and CDR2 (germline): SEHNR, FQNEAQ (reference sequence). CDR3 size: 16 residues. Germline trimming cut 5 bases from V and 4 bases from J; bases unmatched to any gene: 6. Here the CDR3 DNA reads TGTGCCAGCAGCCCAATCGGACTAGCGGGGTACAATGAGCAGTTCTTC. Translation: CASSPIGLAGYNEQFF.

There are a few counts of this clonotype. The CDR3 sequence: CASSQDWRGRQGEQFF. DNA for the CDR3: TGCGCCAGCAGCCAAGATTGGAGGGGGAGGCAGGGTGAGCAGTTCTTC. The V call is TRBV4-3, the J call TRBJ2-1; the D call may be TRBD1 or TRBD2 (6 bases each). This CDR3 has 16 residues. Between the trimmed V and J ends, which lost 0 bases and 9 bases, there was a span of 18 bases. Looked up from germline, CDR1 is LGHNA and CDR2 is YSLEER.

The gene calls are TRBV27 and TRBJ2-1; 7 positions agree with TRBD2. V lost 5 bases and J lost 10; bases outside the gene matches: 26. Germline-derived CDR1 and CDR2 are MNHEY and SMNVEV (reference sequence). This CDR3 is built from 19 residues. CDR3 residues: CASSPLRGWGRGGNSEQFF. Written as DNA, the CDR3 is TGTGCCAGCAGTCCTTTACGTGGTTGGGGGAGGGGAGGAAACAGCGAGCAGTTCTTC.

The chain recombines TRBV7-9 with TRBJ2-1; 9 bases are shared with TRBD2. V lost 5 bases and J lost 3; bases outside the gene matches: 5. Looked up from germline, CDR1 is SEHNR and CDR2 is FQNEAQ (reference sequence). The CDR3 has 15 amino acids. The DNA of the CDR3 is TGTGCCAGCAGCAAGGGACTAGCTGTCTACAATGAGCAGTTCTTC. Its protein product is CASSKGLAVYNEQFF.

This clonotype was detected only a few times. The chain links TRBV4-1 to TRBJ2-3; the D is unclear. V was clipped by 0 bases and J by 6 bases, with 10 bases between them. The CDR3 sequence is 14 residues long. The germline V gene encodes CDR1 MGHRA and CDR2 YSYEKL. The CDR3 sequence is CASSQDWSRDTQYF. The CDR3 coding sequence is TGCGCCAGCAGCCAAGATTGGAGCCGGGATACGCAGTATTTT.

This clonotype was observed a handful of times. The chain is built from TRBV12-3 or TRBV12-4 and TRBJ1-4; 9 positions match TRBD1. J was trimmed by 8 bases and V by 6 bases; bases with no gene match: 7. This CDR3 is built from 14 residues. The chain's CDR3 is CASSRDRAMEKLFF. The DNA for the CDR3 is TGTGCCAGCAGCCGGGACAGGGCGATGGAAAAACTGTTTTTT.

This chain connects TRBV7-9 to TRBJ2-5; D gene unclear. CDR3 length: 15 residues. The germline CDR1 and CDR2 sequences are SEHNR and FQNEAQ (reference sequence). Trimming took 1 base from V and 2 from J, leaving 11 bases between them. CDR3 coding DNA: TGTGCCAGCAGCTTAGTCGGTGGGATTCAAGAGACCCAGTACTTC. Translation gives CASSLVGGIQETQYF. Full variable domain (outside the CDR3, taken from reference TRBV7-9 and TRBJ2-5): DTGVSQNPRHKITKRGQNVTFRCDPISEHNRLYWYRQTLGQGPEFLTYFQNEAQLEKSRLLSDRFSAERPKGSFSTLEIQRTEQGDSAMYLCASSLVGGIQETQYFGPGTRLLVL.

The chain couples TRBV10-3 to TRBJ2-7; D gene ambiguous. Germline V gene sequence: CDR1 ENHRY, CDR2 SYGVKD. This CDR3 is 13 amino acids long. Trimming removed 6 bases from V and 1 base from J, with 10 bases in between. The CDR3, as DNA: TGTGCCATCAGCTTACAAGGATCCTACGAGCAGTACTTC. Residues: CAISLQGSYEQYF.

This clonotype was detected a few times. The chain couples TRBV20-1 to TRBJ2-7; a possible D gene is TRBD2 (5 bases). The germline gives CDR1 DFQATT, CDR2 SNEGSKA (reference sequence). CDR3 length: 14 amino acids. With 3 bases removed from V and 2 bases from J, the gap between germline ends came to 14 bases. The CDR3 here is CSARIPSRAYEQYF. The CDR3 DNA follows: TGCAGTGCTAGGATCCCTAGCCGGGCCTACGAGCAGTACTTC.

This clonotype came up once. The chain employs TRBV5-4 and TRBJ2-1; the match to TRBD1 covers 11 bases. CDR1 is SGHNT and CDR2 is YYREEE in the germline V gene (reference sequence). The CDR3 totals 19 residues. Germline trimming cut 2 bases from V and 4 bases from J; bases unmatched to any gene: 14. CDR3 nucleotide sequence: TGTGCCAGCAGCTTCCCCCTCGGATTTGGGACAGGGGGTTACAATGAGCAGTTCTTC. This codes for CASSFPLGFGTGGYNEQFF.

This clonotype was seen a few times. The rearrangement uses TRBV2 and TRBJ1-6; D is unclear. V shed 5 bases and J shed 9 bases, with 11 bases lying between them. CDR3 length: 13 amino acids. The germline CDR1 and CDR2 sequences are SNHLY and FYNNEI. CDR3: CASSRETGSPLHF. The CDR3 DNA reads TGTGCCAGCAGTCGGGAGACGGGTTCACCCCTCCACTTT.

The genes are TRBV28 and TRBJ2-4; 8 bases are shared with TRBD2. With 3 bases clipped from V and 1 base from J, the junction kept 2 bases outside the gene matches. The length of the CDR3 is 15 residues. Germline V CDR1 and CDR2: MDHEN, SYDVKM. The CDR3 is CASSFEREAKNIQYF. The DNA for the CDR3 is TGTGCCAGCAGTTTTGAGCGGGAGGCCAAAAACATTCAGTACTTC.